The clone carrying this TCR beta chain has only one observation. What it recognizes is unknown. In the PCR, 60 Vbeta and 13 Jbeta primers were used. Profiled with immunoSEQ multiplex PCR; TCRdb holds only in-frame clones, not every one. This sample has roughly 180,000 clones, with around 80% found just once. This specimen belongs to a study of cytomegalovirus exposure and HLA in healthy donors. Findings and caveats of the study: Later analysis associated a missense DCLRE1C variant with TCR beta V- and J-gene trimming. Earlier findings revealed that most TCR beta V segments proved productive either about 87% or about 30% of the time.

With 0 bases removed from V and 3 bases from J, the gap between germline ends came to 8 bases. The CDR3 spans 13 residues. Germline CDR1 and CDR2: SQVTM and ANQGSEA. Sequenced: PBMCs. This receptor was taken from a woman in her twenties or thirties in good health and CMV-seronegative. The V gene is TRBV29-1, the J gene TRBJ1-1; a weak D match, TRBD1 (5 bases). CDR3 in DNA: TGCAGCGTTGAAGATTGGGGGGACACTGAAGCTTTCTTT. It is translated as CSVEDWGDTEAFF.